Below are 31 T cell receptor beta chains sequenced from a single sample in a study of T cells expressing NK-cell markers. TCRdb re-called the 5' RACE reads; one entry per CDR3 protein, DNA not given. The clone table shows 550,000 to 600,000 distinct CDR3 sequences, with the ten largest holding approximately 3.6%. The sample comprised blood T cells: a sorted CD56 or NKG2C T cell subset, CD4+ or CD8+ T cells, or bulk PBMC T cells (not recorded which). All receptors derive from a man aged 18 to 35 in good health.

This chain uses TRBV20-1 with TRBJ2-6; TCRdb names TRBD2, which stays unverified in the absence of DNA. Germline CDR1 and CDR2: DFQATT and SNEGSKA (reference sequence). The CDR3 contains 16 residues. CDR3: CSALPRRFSGANVLTF.

The chain couples TRBV4-1 to TRBJ1-4; the D call of TRBD1 rests on TCRdb alone, since no DNA is present to check it. CDR3 length equals 15 residues. Germline CDR1 and CDR2: MGHRA and YSYEKL. CDR3 protein: CASSQVWAGGEKLFF.

The rearrangement links TRBV19 to TRBJ1-5; the D gene TCRdb calls, TRBD1, cannot be checked with no DNA. Germline V gives CDR1 LNHDA, CDR2 SQIVND (reference sequence). The CDR3 is made up of 16 amino acids. CDR3 sequence reads: CASSIGGRESNQPQHF.

This rearrangement joins TRBV7-9 to TRBJ2-3; TCRdb proposes TRBD2, but this gene call is untestable without DNA. The V gene's germline CDR1 is SEHNR and CDR2 FQNEAQ (reference sequence). This CDR3 has 16 residues. This CDR3 reads CASSLVGLAGGDTQYF.

This chain links TRBV20-1 with TRBJ2-4; TCRdb outputs TRBD2, but without DNA this stays unchecked. Germline V gene data show CDR1 as DFQATT and CDR2 as SNEGSKA (reference sequence). The CDR3 extends over 15 amino acids. This CDR3 is CSAATSALAKNIQYF.

The chain employs TRBV27 and TRBJ2-5; TCRdb gives TRBD1 as the D gene, but with no DNA this cannot be confirmed. Germline CDR1 MNHEY, CDR2 SMNVEV (reference sequence). This CDR3 spans 16 amino acids. Here the CDR3 reads CASSPWTGGVQETQYF.

The CDR3 is CASRTRRPTPGELFF. J is TRBJ2-2 and V is TRBV6-1. The germline gives CDR1 MNHNS, CDR2 SASEGT. CDR3 size: 15 residues.

This chain links TRBV12-3 or TRBV12-4 with TRBJ1-2; TCRdb proposes TRBD1, but this gene call is untestable without DNA. The CDR3 extends over 13 amino acids. The CDR3 reads CASSAGTDYGYTF.

The V call is TRBV4-1, the J call TRBJ2-6; the TCRdb D gene call, TRBD2, has no DNA to confirm it. The CDR3 contains 19 residues. Looked up from germline, CDR1 is MGHRA and CDR2 is YSYEKL. CDR3 sequence: CASSQDEGTGSSGANVLTF.

This rearrangement joins TRBV5-1 to TRBJ2-7. CDR3 size: 13 residues. In germline, CDR1 is SGHRS, CDR2 YFSETQ. The CDR3 loop is CASRKENSYEQYF. The variable domain in full, with the rest retrieved from reference TRBV5-1 and TRBJ2-7, is KAGVTQTPRYLIKTRGQQVTLSCSPISGHRSVSWYQQTPGQGLQFLFEYFSETQRNKGNFPGRFSGRQFSNSRSEMNVSTLELGDSALYLCASRKENSYEQYFGPGTRLTVT.

The V gene is TRBV27, the J gene TRBJ2-1. The V gene's germline CDR1 is MNHEY and CDR2 SMNVEV (reference sequence). This CDR3 comprises 13 residues. CDR3 in amino acids: CASSLRPGGKQFF.

This sequence joins TRBV28 and TRBJ2-1. The length of the CDR3 is 15 residues. Germline V gene data show CDR1 as MDHEN and CDR2 as SYDVKM. The CDR3 loop reads CASSPTQRVYNEQFF.

This sequence joins TRBV5-1 and TRBJ2-1; TCRdb indicates TRBD2, and absent DNA this call remains unverified. Germline CDR1 is SGHRS and CDR2 is YFSETQ. The CDR3 is 16 residues long. This CDR3 reads CASSPGTRPSYNEQFF.

This chain joins TRBV2 and TRBJ2-1; TCRdb reports TRBD2, a call that lacks DNA to check it against. This CDR3 comprises 16 residues. In germline, CDR1 is SNHLY, CDR2 FYNNEI. This CDR3 reads CASSETGLSSYNEQFF.

The gene calls are TRBV18 and TRBJ1-2. The CDR3 spans 13 residues. The germline gives CDR1 KGHSH, CDR2 LQKENI. Here the CDR3 reads CASSPPGVEGYTF.

The chain has TRBV6-4 and TRBJ2-2; TCRdb reports TRBD1, a call that lacks DNA to check it against. Per germline, CDR1 MRHNA and CDR2 SNTAGT. The CDR3 has 14 residues. The CDR3 region is CASSTTGVTGELFF.

The chain uses TRBV25-1 and TRBJ2-4; TCRdb indicates TRBD1, and absent DNA this call remains unverified. The germline V gene has CDR1 MGHDK and CDR2 SYGVNS. The CDR3 extends over 15 amino acids. CDR3 protein: CASSDGQNGRNIQYF.

This chain joins TRBV7-6 and TRBJ2-3. The length of the CDR3 is 15 residues. In germline, CDR1 is SGHVS, CDR2 FNYEAQ. The CDR3 region is CASSSESVYTDTQYF. Full variable domain (remainder filled in from reference TRBV7-6 and TRBJ2-3): GAGVSQSPRYKVTKRGQDVALRCDPISGHVSLYWYRQALGQGPEFLTYFNYEAQQDKSGLPNDRFSAERPEGSISTLTIQRTEQRDSAMYRCASSSESVYTDTQYFGPGTRLTVL.

The chain uses TRBV15 and TRBJ2-4; no DNA is available, so the TRBD1 call from TCRdb remains unchecked. The CDR3 length is 14 residues. Germline loops: CDR1 LNHNV, CDR2 YYDKDF (reference sequence). The CDR3 reads CATSREGQRNIQYF.

The chain is built from TRBV11-2 and TRBJ1-1. This CDR3 spans 14 amino acids. Germline V gene data show CDR1 as SGHAT and CDR2 as FQNNGV. This CDR3 reads CASSPDGHNTEAFF.

The J gene is TRBJ1-4, the V gene TRBV5-1. There are 12 residues in the CDR3. Germline CDR1 and CDR2: SGHRS and YFSETQ. The CDR3: CASSSDGEKLFF. The variable domain in full, with the rest retrieved from reference TRBV5-1 and TRBJ1-4, is KAGVTQTPRYLIKTRGQQVTLSCSPISGHRSVSWYQQTPGQGLQFLFEYFSETQRNKGNFPGRFSGRQFSNSRSEMNVSTLELGDSALYLCASSSDGEKLFFGSGTQLSVL.

The chain combines TRBV28 with TRBJ2-1; lacking DNA, the TRBD1 call made by TCRdb goes unchecked. This CDR3 region has 14 residues. Germline V CDR1 and CDR2: MDHEN, SYDVKM. This chain's CDR3 is CAHRQGAAFDEQFF.

This chain links TRBV30 with TRBJ2-5; TCRdb picks TRBD1, but there is no DNA to check that call. The CDR3 has 12 amino acids. Germline V gives CDR1 GTSNPN, CDR2 SVGIG (reference sequence). This chain's CDR3 is CAGTGSGETQYF.

The chain links TRBV6-1 to TRBJ2-2; TCRdb's assignment of TRBD1 cannot be checked, as there is no DNA. The germline V gene has CDR1 MNHNS and CDR2 SASEGT. This CDR3 is 13 amino acids long. The CDR3 is CASSLDRGGELFF.

This chain links TRBV4-2 with TRBJ2-1; the TCRdb D gene call, TRBD2, has no DNA to confirm it. Germline loops: CDR1 LGHNA, CDR2 YNFKEQ. CDR3 length: 19 amino acids. This chain's CDR3 is CASSQGVPLAGDSYNEQFF.

The rearrangement links TRBV29-1 to TRBJ2-4; TCRdb indicates TRBD2, and absent DNA this call remains unverified. In germline, CDR1 is SQVTM, CDR2 ANQGSEA. This CDR3 has 16 amino acids. This CDR3 reads CSVDQTWEGMENIQYF.

The chain combines TRBV9 with TRBJ1-3; checking the TCRdb D call of TRBD1 is not possible without DNA. The CDR3 contains 15 residues. Germline-derived CDR1 and CDR2 are SGDLS and YYNGEE. The CDR3: CASSPDRRSGNTIYF.

The gene calls are TRBV3-1 and TRBJ2-1; TCRdb's assignment of TRBD1 cannot be checked, as there is no DNA. The germline V gene encodes CDR1 LGHDT and CDR2 YNNKEL (reference sequence). The CDR3 consists of 17 residues. CDR3 amino acids: CASSLVHPGLGYNEQFF.

This CDR3 is CASSYTGTSGRGTQYF. J is TRBJ2-3 and V is TRBV6-5; TCRdb gives TRBD2 as the D gene, but with no DNA this cannot be confirmed. The CDR3 runs 16 residues. The V gene's germline CDR1 is MNHEY and CDR2 SVGAGI.

V is TRBV15 and J is TRBJ2-7. Germline assignment: CDR1 LNHNV and CDR2 YYDKDF (reference sequence). This CDR3 is built from 13 residues. This CDR3 reads CATSKTPSYEQYF.

V and J are TRBV7-2 and TRBJ2-7; TCRdb gives TRBD1 as the D gene, but with no DNA this cannot be confirmed. Germline V gene sequence: CDR1 SGHTA, CDR2 FQGNSA. The CDR3 has 14 residues. The CDR3 region is CASSHGAGSYEQYF.